This entry lists 30 T cell receptor beta chains sequenced from one sample in a study of identical twins. TCRdb processed the 5' RACE reads anew with MiXCR; each CDR3 protein has one entry. Seen here are more than 350,000 distinct CDR3 sequences, about 10% observed once, and the top ten hold under 9.5%. Specimen: naive T cells sorted from blood. The receptors were gathered from a woman in her forties or fifties in good health.

This clonotype showed up just a few times. This rearrangement joins TRBV25-1 to TRBJ1-5; D is possibly TRBD1 (6 bases). V was pared by 4 bases and J by 4 bases, with 11 bases between. Germline-derived CDR1 and CDR2 are MGHDK and SYGVNS. CDR3 length equals 14 residues. The CDR3 reads CASSAWGLNQPQHF. Here the CDR3 DNA reads TGTGCCAGCAGTGCCTGGGGGCTGAATCAGCCCCAGCATTTT.

Ten or more counts support this clonotype. The chain recombines TRBV27 with TRBJ2-7, with D perhaps matching TRBD2 (5 bases). This CDR3 is 12 amino acids long. The V gene's germline CDR1 is MNHEY and CDR2 SMNVEV (reference sequence). DNA for the CDR3: TGTGCAAGGGAGTGGAGAAACTACGAGCAGTACTTC. Its protein product is CAREWRNYEQYF.

The chain carries TRBV20-1 and TRBJ2-4, with a tentative D call TRBD1 (5 bases). The CDR3 extends over 13 amino acids. Germline V gene lookup returns CDR1 DFQATT and CDR2 SNEGSKA (reference sequence). Trimming took 5 bases from V and 1 from J, leaving 9 bases between them. The CDR3, as DNA: TGCAGTGCTTGCAGGGATGCCAAAAACATTCAGTACTTC. Amino acid sequence: CSACRDAKNIQYF.

The rearrangement links TRBV12-3 or TRBV12-4 to TRBJ1-1; D is perhaps TRBD1 (5 bases). Trimming removed 5 bases from V and 3 bases from J, with 13 bases in between. This CDR3 is built from 14 residues. The CDR3 region is CASSLTLGHTEAFF. CDR3 bases: TGTGCCAGCAGTCTAACACTGGGGCACACTGAAGCTTTCTTT.

This clonotype was seen many times. The chain links TRBV10-3 to TRBJ2-1; no firm D call. This CDR3 is built from 15 residues. V was pared by 6 bases and J by 7 bases, with 19 bases between. Germline V CDR1 and CDR2: ENHRY, SYGVKD. The CDR3 DNA reads as TGTGCCATCAGCGCCCCCCGGGTGGGAAGGAATGAGCAGTTCTTC. As protein: CAISAPRVGRNEQFF.

The genes are TRBV2 and TRBJ1-4, with D possibly TRBD1 on 5 matching bases. The CDR3 covers 16 residues. Trimming removed 0 bases at V and 8 bases at J, with 16 bases between. The V gene's germline CDR1 is SNHLY and CDR2 FYNNEI. The CDR3 DNA follows: TGTGCCAGCAGTGAAGCCCCAGGGCCCTTTCTCGAAAAACTGTTTTTT. This translates into CASSEAPGPFLEKLFF.

The sample holds many counts of this clonotype. The chain has TRBV12-3 or TRBV12-4 and TRBJ2-1; no clear D gene. The ends were cut back, 6 bases at V and 9 bases at J, with 9 bases in the middle. The CDR3 runs 11 residues. The CDR3 nucleotides are TGTGCCAGCAGCTCGCAGACTGAGCAGTTCTTC. Protein sequence: CASSSQTEQFF.

The V gene is TRBV10-3, the J gene TRBJ2-1, with D tentatively TRBD2 (7 bases). The CDR3 is made up of 15 amino acids. Germline V CDR1 and CDR2: ENHRY, SYGVKD. The V gene lost 6 bases and the J gene lost 9 bases, with 21 bases spanning the gap. The CDR3 spells CAIREGESGAGEQFF. DNA for the CDR3: TGTGCCATCAGGGAGGGGGAAAGCGGGGCTGGTGAGCAGTTCTTC.

The sample holds a few counts of this clonotype. The chain has TRBV25-1 and TRBJ2-1; TRBD2 agrees at 7 bases. The germline gives CDR1 MGHDK, CDR2 SYGVNS. There are 16 residues in the CDR3. V lost 4 bases and J lost 0; bases outside the gene matches: 6. The CDR3 loop reads CASSARGEYSYNEQFF. CDR3 DNA: TGTGCCAGCAGTGCACGGGGGGAGTACTCCTACAATGAGCAGTTCTTC.

In its sample, this clonotype was seen a few times. CDR3 protein: CASSLGQGRAGANEQFF. The CDR3 DNA reads as TGTGCCAGCAGCCTGGGACAGGGGAGAGCAGGGGCCAATGAGCAGTTCTTC. The genes are TRBV11-3 and TRBJ2-1, with 10 bases matching TRBD1. Germline CDR1 SGHNT, CDR2 YENEEA. The CDR3 has 17 residues. With 5 bases clipped from V and 6 bases from J, the junction kept 13 bases outside the gene matches.

This clonotype occurred many times. V usage is TRBV29-1 and J usage is TRBJ1-2; the match to TRBD1 covers 9 bases. Unmatched junction bases numbered 8, after V lost 3 bases and J lost 3 bases. This CDR3 spans 15 amino acids. The germline gives CDR1 SQVTM, CDR2 ANQGSEA. The DNA of the CDR3 is TGCAGCGTTGATCCCGACAGGGGGGTTCACTATGGCTACACCTTC. Amino acid sequence: CSVDPDRGVHYGYTF.

The DNA of the CDR3 is TGCAGCGTTGAACGGACAGGGAACACTGAAGCTTTCTTT. This sequence encodes CSVERTGNTEAFF. This chain joins TRBV29-1 and TRBJ1-1; TRBD1 aligns across 7 bases. The CDR3 consists of 13 residues. CDR1 is SQVTM, CDR2 ANQGSEA, per germline. The J segment lost 1 base and the V segment lost 2 bases, leaving 1 base of the junction unmatched. The full variable domain, completed using reference TRBV29-1 and TRBJ1-1, is SAVISQKPSRDICQRGTSLTIQCQVDSQVTMMFWYRQQPGQSLTLIATANQGSEATYESGFVIDKFPISRPNLTFSTLTVSNMSPEDSSIYLCSVERTGNTEAFFGQGTRLTVV.

As for this clonotype: A much larger clone lies a single base off, so this may be a read error. The V and J genes are TRBV5-1 and TRBJ1-1; perhaps TRBD1 as D (6 bases). Germline-derived CDR1 and CDR2 are SGHRS and YFSETQ. The CDR3 has 15 residues. The CDR3 bases are TGCGCCAGCAGCCCCGGACAGATATCGAACACTGAAGATTTCTTT. Amino acids: CASSPGQISNTEDFF.

The CDR3 is CASSNPGEQETQYF. In nucleotides, the CDR3 is TGTGCCAGCAGTAACCCGGGGGAACAAGAGACCCAGTACTTC. This rearrangement joins TRBV12-3 or TRBV12-4 to TRBJ2-5, with D tentatively TRBD2 (6 bases). The V end was cut by 5 bases, the J end by 2 bases, with 12 bases between. This CDR3 spans 14 amino acids.

The chain links TRBV29-1 to TRBJ2-4; 12 nucleotides align to TRBD2. CDR3 length: 14 amino acids. The germline CDR1 and CDR2 sequences are SQVTM and ANQGSEA. Trimming at V came to 1 base and at J to 13 bases, leaving 8 bases not matched to a gene. DNA of the CDR3: TGCAGCGTTGAAGTGGGTCCTAGCGGGGGGGGGCAGTACTTC. This codes for CSVEVGPSGGGQYF.

The sample holds many counts of this clonotype. The V gene is TRBV7-9, the J gene TRBJ2-1; 13 positions agree with TRBD2. The CDR3 totals 18 residues. V lost 0 bases, J lost 7 bases, and 9 bases stayed unmatched. Germline V CDR1 and CDR2: SEHNR, FQNEAQ (reference sequence). CDR3 sequence reads: CASSLATSGRLLKNEQFF. For the CDR3, the DNA is TGTGCCAGCAGCTTAGCGACTAGCGGGAGGCTGTTGAAAAATGAGCAGTTCTTC.

The V and J genes are TRBV6-1 and TRBJ2-2; weak D call: TRBD2 (6 bases). The CDR3 loop spans 15 amino acids. V gave up 2 bases and J gave up 5 bases, with 12 bases separating them. Germline CDR1 and CDR2: MNHNS and SASEGT. The CDR3 DNA is TGTGCCAGCAGTGAACCGGGACTCCGAACCGGGGAGCTGTTTTTT. Its protein is CASSEPGLRTGELFF.

The rearrangement uses TRBV19 and TRBJ2-2; D uncertain. V lost 5 bases, J lost 0 bases, and 16 bases lay in between. Germline V gives CDR1 LNHDA, CDR2 SQIVND (reference sequence). The CDR3 is 17 amino acids. DNA for the CDR3: TGTGCCAGTAGTCCATCCCAGAAGTTCGCGAACACCGGGGAGCTGTTTTTT. It encodes CASSPSQKFANTGELFF.

Points on this clonotype: One end of the junction fails to match germline, which may point to a read error. The V and J genes are TRBV6-5 and TRBJ2-7, with D perhaps TRBD1 (8 bases). This CDR3 has 12 residues. The germline CDR1 and CDR2 sequences are MNHEY and SVGAGI. This chain's CDR3 is CASRRTGRERYF. The CDR3 DNA sequence: TGTGCCAGCCGTCGGACAGGGAGGGAGCGGTACTTC.

This clonotype was detected many times. V and J are TRBV12-3 or TRBV12-4 and TRBJ2-1; tentative D call: TRBD2 (5 bases). The V end lost 5 bases, the J end lost 4 bases, and 15 bases lay between the germline ends. CDR3 length equals 15 residues. The CDR3 coding sequence is TGTGCCAGCAGTCCCCACCGGAGGCAATACAATGAGCAGTTCTTC. It yields the protein CASSPHRRQYNEQFF.

This clonotype was seen at least ten times. The V gene is TRBV11-2, the J gene TRBJ1-4; D not certain. The CDR3 totals 15 residues. V lost 1 base, J lost 8 bases, and 14 bases lay in between. Germline V gene data show CDR1 as SGHAT and CDR2 as FQNNGV. The CDR3 DNA sequence: TGTGCCAGCAGCTTAGGGGCAGGACGAAGAGAAAAACTGTTTTTT. It yields the protein CASSLGAGRREKLFF.

This clonotype occurred many times. The V and J genes are TRBV7-9 and TRBJ1-4, with D possibly being TRBD1 (5 bases). V dropped 6 bases and J dropped 7 bases, with 12 bases sitting between them. CDR3 length equals 13 residues. Germline V gene data show CDR1 as SEHNR and CDR2 as FQNEAQ (reference sequence). The CDR3 spells CASRPGPTEKLFF. In DNA form, the CDR3 reads TGTGCCAGCAGACCGGGACCGACTGAAAAACTGTTTTTT. The full variable domain, its missing parts supplied by reference TRBV7-9 and TRBJ1-4, is DTGVSQNPRHKITKRGQNVTFRCDPISEHNRLYWYRQTLGQGPEFLTYFQNEAQLEKSRLLSDRFSAERPKGSFSTLEIQRTEQGDSAMYLCASRPGPTEKLFFGSGTQLSVL.

The chain recombines TRBV4-1 with TRBJ2-7; TRBD1 matches 7 bases. The CDR3 contains 15 residues. J gave up 2 bases and V 1 base, and 5 bases lay outside the gene matches. Germline V gene lookup returns CDR1 MGHRA and CDR2 YSYEKL. The CDR3 spells CASSQVGTVTYEQYF. CDR3 sequence (DNA): TGCGCCAGCAGCCAAGTCGGGACAGTTACCTACGAGCAGTACTTC.

This clonotype was seen many times. V gene TRBV7-9 combines with J gene TRBJ2-5; the D call may be TRBD1 or TRBD2 (5 bases each). The length of the CDR3 is 14 residues. Trimming shortened V by 6 bases and J by 1 base, and 12 bases separated the two germline ends. Germline values: CDR1 SEHNR, CDR2 FQNEAQ (reference sequence). Here the CDR3 DNA reads TGTGCCAGCAGGCAAAGGGGACCCCAAGAGACCCAGTACTTC. Amino acids: CASRQRGPQETQYF. Full variable domain (rest looked up from reference TRBV7-9 and TRBJ2-5): DTGVSQNPRHKITKRGQNVTFRCDPISEHNRLYWYRQTLGQGPEFLTYFQNEAQLEKSRLLSDRFSAERPKGSFSTLEIQRTEQGDSAMYLCASRQRGPQETQYFGPGTRLLVL.

The sample holds a few counts of this clonotype. The chain joins TRBV12-3 or TRBV12-4 to TRBJ1-1, with D hard to call. The germline V and J ends were trimmed by 9 bases and 11 bases, with 16 bases remaining between them. CDR3 length: 11 amino acids. The CDR3 is CARHLAGEAFF. For the CDR3, the DNA is TGTGCCAGACATCTGGCAGGCGAGGCTTTCTTT.

This clonotype has just a few counts. The chain employs TRBV27 and TRBJ1-5; no clear D gene. Germline CDR1 and CDR2: MNHEY and SMNVEV (reference sequence). The V end lost 8 bases, the J end lost 7 bases, and 15 bases lay between the germline ends. This CDR3 comprises 13 residues. DNA of the CDR3: TGTGCCAGCTTCCACGGGCCGGGGCAGCCCCAGCATTTT. Residues: CASFHGPGQPQHF.

This clonotype was picked up a small number of times. V usage is TRBV7-9 and J usage is TRBJ2-5; 7 positions match TRBD2. CDR3 length: 14 amino acids. V lost 4 bases, J lost 5 bases, and 7 bases stayed unmatched. Germline V gene sequence: CDR1 SEHNR, CDR2 FQNEAQ (reference sequence). As DNA, the CDR3 is TGTGCCAGCAGCTGGGGCGGGAGTGGCGAGACCCAGTACTTC. Protein product: CASSWGGSGETQYF.

This clonotype was counted between two and nine times. This chain joins TRBV6-8 and TRBJ1-1; no clear D gene. V was clipped by 6 bases and J by 3 bases, with 17 bases between them. Per the germline V gene, CDR1 is MNHGY and CDR2 is SAAAGT. The CDR3 covers 15 residues. CDR3 in amino acids: CASRGSLGPDTEAFF. As DNA, the CDR3 is TGTGCCAGCAGGGGGTCCCTCGGGCCGGACACTGAAGCTTTCTTT.

This clonotype was counted once. The rearrangement uses TRBV12-3 or TRBV12-4 and TRBJ2-1, with no clear D. The CDR3 has 12 residues. V was trimmed by 4 bases and J by 10 bases, leaving 11 bases between them. This chain's CDR3 is CASSSAWLEQFF. For the CDR3, the DNA is TGTGCCAGCAGTTCCGCCTGGTTAGAGCAGTTCTTC.

This clonotype was detected a few times. The rearrangement links TRBV6-5 to TRBJ1-5; D remains ambiguous. Germline V CDR1 and CDR2: MNHEY, SVGAGI. V lost 2 bases and J lost 4, with 6 bases in between. CDR3 length: 13 residues. The CDR3 reads CASSYKGNQPQHF. CDR3 DNA: TGTGCCAGCAGTTACAAGGGAAATCAGCCCCAGCATTTT.